The entry that follows covers one T cell receptor (beta chain) sequence. This clonotype was seen ten or more times. It has no known antigen specificity. Base quality data are lacking; no much larger clone is found one base away. The library was prepared using PCR. Sequencing was carried out with an Illumina HiSeq 2500. TCR libraries were prepared with molecular barcoding, using unique molecular identifiers to normalize TCRbeta repertoire quantification. TCRdb cleaned the public reads at Q25 with fastp, built clones with MiXCR and kept in-frame beta chains. Every entry covers one CDR3 protein and lists the most common genes and DNA from its rows. The sample profile shows fewer than 550,000 distinct CDR3 sequences; roughly a tenth of them were found once. Approximately 2% of the sample goes to the ten largest clones. These data are taken from a study of T-cell reconstitution after alpha-beta-depleted transplantation in children (dated by TCRdb to about 2016). For the wider study: Using TCR repertoire profiling, the study quantitatively followed how T-cell immune reconstitution unfolded in children after TCRalphabeta/CD19-depleted allogeneic hematopoietic cell transplantation.

The meaning of the sample's treatment or condition label: allogeneic hematopoietic cell transplantation with graft depleted of TCRalphabeta T cells and CD19 B cells. Transplant recipients were children who received TCRalphabeta/CD19-depleted allogeneic hematopoietic cell grafts. Overall study outcomes, separate from this receptor: The apparently early recovery of alphabetaT-cell counts about two months after transplant reportedly depended on only several hundred rapidly expanded clones that came from non-depleted graft cells. In some patients, the high TCRbeta diversity seen at day 60 was put down to recipient T cells and intrathymic progenitors that had survived conditioning. Hyperexpanded clone frequencies declined over subsequent months; after one year, T-cell counts and TCRbeta diversity were mostly attributed to newly produced T cells.

The source material was PBMCs, sampled before TCRalphabeta/CD19-depleted stem cell transplant. This TCR derives from a child younger than 10 with inherited bone marrow failure, due to receive a stem cell transplant.

The CDR3 region reads CATGGSTDTQYF. The sequenced DNA: TGTGCCACCGGAGGCAGCACAGATACGCAGTATTTT. The chain employs TRBV24-1 and TRBJ2-3; TRBD2 is a possible D gene, resting on 5 matching bases. The V end loses 9 bases and the J end loses 0 bases, and a stretch of 6 bases separates them. The germline V gene provides CDR1 KGHDR and CDR2 SFDVKD. The CDR3 contains 12 residues, cysteine and phenylalanine counted. Here the CDR3 DNA is all that survives: 36 bases in frame from base 1.